Below, 9 T cell receptor beta chains from the same sample are listed, as sequenced in a study of T cell repertoires in ileal Crohn's disease. Using immunoSEQ multiplex PCR, the repertoire was profiled, and TCRdb retains in-frame clones only, with some absent. Here the sample spans around 5,600 clones, approximately 78% being singletons. The sequenced sample was ileal tissue. These receptors came from an adult with Crohn's disease.

The J gene is TRBJ2-3, the V gene TRBV5-1; 8 bases are shared with TRBD2. Germline CDR1 is SGHRS and CDR2 is YFSETQ. The CDR3 contains 14 residues. The junction had 5 bases not matched to a gene; V was cut back by 2 bases and J by 6 bases. The CDR3 region is CASSLGTSVDTQYF. Written as DNA, the CDR3 is TGCGCCAGCAGCTTAGGGACTAGTGTGGATACGCAGTATTTT. Full variable domain (outside the CDR3, taken from reference TRBV5-1 and TRBJ2-3): KAGVTQTPRYLIKTRGQQVTLSCSPISGHRSVSWYQQTPGQGLQFLFEYFSETQRNKGNFPGRFSGRQFSNSRSEMNVSTLELGDSALYLCASSLGTSVDTQYFGPGTRLTVL.

This rearrangement joins TRBV28 to TRBJ2-7; D is uncertain. Trimming stripped 8 bases from V and 3 bases from J, with 14 bases between. This CDR3 contains 13 residues. Germline values: CDR1 MDHEN, CDR2 SYDVKM. CDR3 amino acids: CASGYGSFYEQYF. In DNA, the CDR3 is TGTGCCAGCGGGTACGGTAGCTTCTACGAGCAGTACTTC. Complete variable domain (other parts from reference TRBV28 and TRBJ2-7): DVKVTQSSRYLVKRTGEKVFLECVQDMDHENMFWYRQDPGLGLRLIYFSYDVKMKEKGDIPEGYSVSREKKERFSLILESASTNQTSMYLCASGYGSFYEQYFGPGTRLTVT.

The J gene is TRBJ1-3, the V gene TRBV19; TRBD1 agrees at 9 bases. Trimming removed 5 bases from V and 0 bases from J; junction bases left unmatched: 14. Per germline, CDR1 LNHDA and CDR2 SQIVND (reference sequence). The CDR3 has 19 residues. The CDR3 spells CASSPTISGTGNSGNTIYF. Here the CDR3 DNA reads TGTGCCAGTAGTCCGACTATCTCCGGGACAGGGAACTCTGGAAACACCATATATTTT.

CDR3: CSAVGEGNTIYF. As DNA, the CDR3 is TGCAGCGCCGTTGGGGAAGGAAACACCATATATTTT. The chain uses TRBV29-1 and TRBJ1-3; D uncertain. The CDR3 has 12 amino acids. Germline CDR1 SQVTM, CDR2 ANQGSEA. V was pared by 7 bases and J by 4 bases, with 11 bases between.

CDR3 region: CASSLRRDTEAFF. The CDR3 DNA reads TGTGCCAGCTCGTTACGGAGGGACACTGAAGCTTTCTTT. The chain has TRBV6-6 and TRBJ1-1; D unclear. Germline V gene data show CDR1 as MNHNY and CDR2 as SVGAGI (reference sequence). This CDR3 is built from 13 residues. Trimming left V 8 bases short and J 3 bases short, with 13 bases between.

This clone was detected only a few times. The V gene is TRBV29-1, the J gene TRBJ1-2; possibly TRBD1 for D (5 bases). The CDR3 runs to 15 residues. The V gene's germline CDR1 is SQVTM and CDR2 ANQGSEA. Trimming removed 4 bases at V and 4 bases at J, with 19 bases between. In nucleotides, the CDR3 is TGCAGCGTTGTTAGCCTGGGACCGCCTGGCTATGGCTACACCTTC. Protein: CSVVSLGPPGYGYTF.

The V call is TRBV6-5, the J call TRBJ1-6; 8 bases align to TRBD1. This CDR3 is built from 16 residues. The V gene end was trimmed by 0 bases and the J gene end by 6 bases; junction bases not matched to a gene: 4. Germline V lookup: CDR1 MNHEY, CDR2 SVGAGI. CDR3: CASSYSTGAVNSPLHF. The CDR3, as DNA: TGTGCCAGCAGTTACTCGACAGGGGCGGTTAATTCACCCCTCCACTTT.

This clone was counted a single time. The rearrangement uses TRBV9 and TRBJ1-4, with 8 bases identical to TRBD1. The CDR3 contains 14 residues. CDR1 is SGDLS and CDR2 is YYNGEE in the germline V gene. V lost 4 bases and J lost 7; bases outside the gene matches: 6. CDR3 nucleotides: TGTGCCAGCAGCCCCTGGGACAGGACTGAAAAACTGTTTTTT. The encoded protein is CASSPWDRTEKLFF.

The chain recombines TRBV18 with TRBJ2-7, with a possible D match to TRBD1 (6 bases). In germline, CDR1 is KGHSH, CDR2 LQKENI. The V end was cut by 0 bases, the J end by 3 bases, with 6 bases between. The length of the CDR3 is 13 residues. CDR3 sequence: CASSPPGHYEQYF. The DNA for the CDR3 is TGTGCCAGCTCACCACCGGGACACTACGAGCAGTACTTC.